This T cell receptor (beta chain) comes out of a study of early T cells in non-severe SARS-CoV-2 infection (dated by TCRdb to about 2021). Background for the entire study: Because TCR sequencing was done on bulk RNA from unsorted whole blood, the alpha and beta chains could not be paired. Study-level results and caveats: Matching against VDJdb was skewed toward anti-spike CD8 responses, likely underestimated virus-specific expansions, and missed private and CD4 specificities.

The protocol used for the library was 5' RACE. TCRdb shows the sequencer as NextSeq 500. To correct for sequencing error and PCR bias, the TCR library protocol tagged individual cDNA molecules with unique molecular identifiers. Sequencing covered both TCR alpha and beta chains, and within each sample the abundances of alpha and beta sequences were tightly co-correlated. The authors processed their data as follows. Decombinator V4 was used to annotate TCR sequences for V gene, J gene and CDR3. Expanded TCRs were defined as changing significantly between any two time points under a Poisson model with p below 0.0001. Abundances of TCRs were expressed as counts per million after normalisation to the total number of TCRs sequenced in each sample. TRAV1-2 paired with TRAJ12, TRAJ20 or TRAJ33 defined MAIT TCRs, while TRAV10 paired with TRAJ18 defined iNKT TCRs. A search of VDJdb, accessed on 1 November 2021, was run for TCRs annotated to CMV, EBV and SARS-CoV-2, with TCRs annotated for multiple antigens excluded. TCRdb applied fastp at Q25 and MiXCR to the public reads, then kept only in-frame beta chains. One record per CDR3 amino acid sequence lists the most common genes and DNA. These V and J calls derive from TCRdb rather than the authors' analysis. The sample table contains 30,000 to 45,000 distinct CDR3 sequences; only one count was recorded for around 5% of them. The ten largest clones take up 25% to 30% of the sample.

This clonotype was seen ten or more times. Its binding antigen is unknown. Base qualities are not at hand, and no much larger clone is one base apart. V lost 6 bases and J lost 7 bases, and the count of bases not matched to a germline gene is 8. Looking up the germline V gene (reference sequence) yields CDR1 DFQATT and CDR2 SNEGSKA. The cysteine opens and the phenylalanine closes a CDR3 of 13 amino acids. Here the CDR3 DNA is all that survives: 39 bases in frame from base 1. A case-control design nested within a healthcare worker cohort in London, UK, was used, with weekly nasopharyngeal swab PCR tests and blood sampling performed. Healthcare workers were enrolled in the week of the UK lockdown, from 23 to 31 March 2020, and were followed every week for up to roughly 15 weeks.

The sequencing sample was made of whole blood. The clonotype originates from an adult who was a healthcare worker with PCR-confirmed SARS-CoV-2 infection or an uninfected control (not recorded which). Recombination joined TRBV20-1 with TRBJ2-1; TRBD1 aligns with 8 central bases. The CDR3 loop reads CSAPTGARNEQFF. The DNA sequence follows: TGCAGTGCCCCGACAGGGGCGAGGAATGAGCAGTTCTTC.